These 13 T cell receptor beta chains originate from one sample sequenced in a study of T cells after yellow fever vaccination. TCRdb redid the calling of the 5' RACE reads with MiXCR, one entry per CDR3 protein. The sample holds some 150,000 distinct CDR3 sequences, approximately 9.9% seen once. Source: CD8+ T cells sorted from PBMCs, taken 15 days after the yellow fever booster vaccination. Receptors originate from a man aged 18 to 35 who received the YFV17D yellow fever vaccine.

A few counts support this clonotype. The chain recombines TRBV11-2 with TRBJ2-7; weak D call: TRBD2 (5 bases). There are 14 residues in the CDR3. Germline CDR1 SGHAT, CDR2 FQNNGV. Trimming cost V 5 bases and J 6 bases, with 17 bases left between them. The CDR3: CASSHPTTAGEQYV. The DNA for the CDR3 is TGTGCCAGCAGCCACCCGACTACCGCGGGCGAGCAGTACGTC.

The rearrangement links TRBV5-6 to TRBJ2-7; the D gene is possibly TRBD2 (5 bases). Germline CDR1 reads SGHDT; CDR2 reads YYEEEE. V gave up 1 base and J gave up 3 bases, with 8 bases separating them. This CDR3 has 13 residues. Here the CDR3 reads CASSLIGIYEQYV. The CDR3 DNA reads TGTGCCAGCAGCTTGATCGGGATCTACGAGCAGTACGTC.

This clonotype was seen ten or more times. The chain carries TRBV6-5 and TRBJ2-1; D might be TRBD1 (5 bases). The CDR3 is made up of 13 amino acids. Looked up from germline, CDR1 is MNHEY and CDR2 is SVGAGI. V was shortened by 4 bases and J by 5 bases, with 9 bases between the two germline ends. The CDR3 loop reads CASSSGLNNEQFF. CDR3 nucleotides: TGTGCCAGCAGTTCAGGGCTTAACAATGAGCAGTTCTTC.

CDR3 sequence: CASSPQGEDTGELFF. The CDR3 DNA reads as TGTGCCAGCAGCCCTCAGGGGGAGGACACCGGGGAGCTGTTTTTT. This sequence joins TRBV9 and TRBJ2-2; D is possibly TRBD1 (7 bases). CDR1 is SGDLS and CDR2 is YYNGEE in the germline V gene. Between the trimmed V and J ends, which lost 4 bases and 3 bases, there was a span of 13 bases. The CDR3 loop spans 15 amino acids.

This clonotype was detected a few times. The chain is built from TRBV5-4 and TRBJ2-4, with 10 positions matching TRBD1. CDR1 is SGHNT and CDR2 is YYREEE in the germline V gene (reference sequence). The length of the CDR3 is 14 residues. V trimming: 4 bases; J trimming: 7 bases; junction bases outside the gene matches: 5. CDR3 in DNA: TGTGCCAGCAGCCTGACAGGGGGCCGGAACATTCAGTACTTC. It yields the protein CASSLTGGRNIQYF.

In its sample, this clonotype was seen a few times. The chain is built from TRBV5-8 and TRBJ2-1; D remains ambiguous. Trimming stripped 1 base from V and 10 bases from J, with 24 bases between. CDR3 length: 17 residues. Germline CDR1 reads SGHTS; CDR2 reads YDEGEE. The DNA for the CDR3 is TGTGCCAGCAGCTTGTTTTCCCAGGTCGTTTCAATGTTGGAGCAGTTCTTC. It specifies CASSLFSQVVSMLEQFF.

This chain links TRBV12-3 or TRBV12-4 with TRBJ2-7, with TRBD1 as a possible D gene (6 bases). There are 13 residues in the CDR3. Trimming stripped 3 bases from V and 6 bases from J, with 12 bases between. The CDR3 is CASSFYRVGEQYF. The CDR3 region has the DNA TGTGCCAGCAGTTTCTACAGGGTCGGCGAGCAGTACTTC.

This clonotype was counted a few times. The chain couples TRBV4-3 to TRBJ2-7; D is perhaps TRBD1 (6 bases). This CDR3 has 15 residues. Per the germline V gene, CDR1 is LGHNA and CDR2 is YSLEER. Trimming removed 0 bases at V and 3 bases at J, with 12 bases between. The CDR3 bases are TGCGCCAGCAGCCAAGATGACGGGACAAGCTACGAGCAGTACTTC. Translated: CASSQDDGTSYEQYF.

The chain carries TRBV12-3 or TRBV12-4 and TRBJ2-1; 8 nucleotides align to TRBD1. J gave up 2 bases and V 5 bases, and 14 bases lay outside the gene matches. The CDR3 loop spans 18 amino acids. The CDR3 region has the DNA TGTGCCAGCAGTGACATAATTCATCAGGGGGCCCCCTACAATGAGCAGTTCTTC. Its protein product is CASSDIIHQGAPYNEQFF.

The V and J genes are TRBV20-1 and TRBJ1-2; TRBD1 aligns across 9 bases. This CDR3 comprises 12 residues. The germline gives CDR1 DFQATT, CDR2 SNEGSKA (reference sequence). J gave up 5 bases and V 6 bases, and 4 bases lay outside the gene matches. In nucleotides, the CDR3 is TGCAGTGCGCCGGACAGGGGATATGGCTACACCTTC. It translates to CSAPDRGYGYTF.

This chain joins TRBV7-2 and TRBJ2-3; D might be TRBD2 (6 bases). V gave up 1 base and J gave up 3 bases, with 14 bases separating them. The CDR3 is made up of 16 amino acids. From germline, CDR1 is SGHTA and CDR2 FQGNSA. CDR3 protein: CASSLGSGLRTDTQYF. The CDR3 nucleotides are TGTGCCAGCAGCTTAGGTTCGGGACTGAGAACAGATACGCAGTATTTT.

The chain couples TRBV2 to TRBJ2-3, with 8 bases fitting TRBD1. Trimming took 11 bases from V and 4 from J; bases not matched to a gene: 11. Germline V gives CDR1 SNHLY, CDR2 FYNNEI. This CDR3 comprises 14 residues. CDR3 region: CADHGQGLSDTQYF. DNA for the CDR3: TGTGCCGACCATGGACAGGGATTATCAGATACGCAGTATTTT. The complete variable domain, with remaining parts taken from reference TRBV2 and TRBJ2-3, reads EPEVTQTPSHQVTQMGQEVILRCVPISNHLYFYWYRQILGQKVEFLVSFYNNEISEKSEIFDDQFSVERPDGSNFTLKIRSTKLEDSAMYFCADHGQGLSDTQYFGPGTRLTVL.

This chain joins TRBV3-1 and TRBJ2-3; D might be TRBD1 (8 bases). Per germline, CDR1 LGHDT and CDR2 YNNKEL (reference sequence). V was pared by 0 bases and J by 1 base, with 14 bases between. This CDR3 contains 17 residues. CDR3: CASSQEPTGGGTDTQYF. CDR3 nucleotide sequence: TGTGCCAGCAGCCAAGAACCCACAGGGGGGGGCACAGATACGCAGTATTTT.